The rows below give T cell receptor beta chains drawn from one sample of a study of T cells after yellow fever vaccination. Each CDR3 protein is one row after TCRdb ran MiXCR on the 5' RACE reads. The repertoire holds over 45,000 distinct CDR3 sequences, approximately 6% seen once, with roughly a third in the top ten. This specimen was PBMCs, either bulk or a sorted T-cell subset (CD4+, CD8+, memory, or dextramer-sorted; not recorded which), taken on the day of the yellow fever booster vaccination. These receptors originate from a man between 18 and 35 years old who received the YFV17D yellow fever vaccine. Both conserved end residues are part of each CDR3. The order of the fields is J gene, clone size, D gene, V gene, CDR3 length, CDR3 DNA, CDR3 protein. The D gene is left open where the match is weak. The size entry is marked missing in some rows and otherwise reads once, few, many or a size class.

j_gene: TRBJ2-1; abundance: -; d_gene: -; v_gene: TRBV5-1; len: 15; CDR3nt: TGCGCCAGCAGCTTGAGGACAGGCGGGACCAATGAGCAGTTCTTC; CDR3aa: CASSLRTGGTNEQFF
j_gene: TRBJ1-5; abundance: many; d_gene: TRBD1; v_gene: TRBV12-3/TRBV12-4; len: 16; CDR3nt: TGTGCCAGCAGTGCCATTGGACAGGGTGGCAATCAGCCCCAGCATTTT; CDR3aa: CASSAIGQGGNQPQHF
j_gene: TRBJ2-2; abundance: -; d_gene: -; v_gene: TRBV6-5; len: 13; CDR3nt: TGTGCCAGCACGTTGGTCTCAGGCGGGGAGCTGTTTTTT; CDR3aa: CASTLVSGGELFF
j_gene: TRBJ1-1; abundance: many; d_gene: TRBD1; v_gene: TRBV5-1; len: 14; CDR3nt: TGCGCCAGCAGCCTAGGGGGCGCCGGTACTGAAGCTTTCTTT; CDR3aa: CASSLGGAGTEAFF
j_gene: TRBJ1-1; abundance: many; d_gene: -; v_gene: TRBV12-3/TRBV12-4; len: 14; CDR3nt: TGTGCCAGCAGACTAGGGGGGAAAAACACTGAAGCTTTCTTT; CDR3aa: CASRLGGKNTEAFF
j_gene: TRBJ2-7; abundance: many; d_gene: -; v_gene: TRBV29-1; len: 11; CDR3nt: TGCAGCGTCTCACTCTTCTACGAGCAGTACTTC; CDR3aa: CSVSLFYEQYF
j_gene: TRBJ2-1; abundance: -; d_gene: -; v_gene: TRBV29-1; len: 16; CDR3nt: TGCAGCGTTGAAAGCACAAGTCATTCCTCTGGGGATGAGCAGTTCTTC; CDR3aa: CSVESTSHSSGDEQFF
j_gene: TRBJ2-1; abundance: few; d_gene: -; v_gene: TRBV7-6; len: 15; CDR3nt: TGTGCCAGCAGCTTAGGTCTACCCTCCTACAATGAGCAGTTCTTC; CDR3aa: CASSLGLPSYNEQFF
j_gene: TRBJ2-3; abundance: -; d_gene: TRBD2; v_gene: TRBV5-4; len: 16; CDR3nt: TGTGCCAGCAGGGCGGCCCTCTACGGGGGGGCAGATACGCAGTATTTT; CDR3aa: CASRAALYGGADTQYF
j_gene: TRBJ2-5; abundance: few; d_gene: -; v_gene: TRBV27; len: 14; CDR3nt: TGTGCCAGCAGTTCTTCAGCGTACCAAGAGACCCAGTACTTC; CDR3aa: CASSSSAYQETQYF
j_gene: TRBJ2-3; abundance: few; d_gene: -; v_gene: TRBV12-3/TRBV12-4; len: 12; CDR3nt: TGTGCCAGCAGCAAACTGGGGGATACGCAGTATTTT; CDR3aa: CASSKLGDTQYF
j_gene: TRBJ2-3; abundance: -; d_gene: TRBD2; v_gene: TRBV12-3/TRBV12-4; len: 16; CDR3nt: TGTGCCAGCAGTCGGGGGGACCTTCCCCCGCAAGATACGCAGTATTTT; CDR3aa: CASSRGDLPPQDTQYF
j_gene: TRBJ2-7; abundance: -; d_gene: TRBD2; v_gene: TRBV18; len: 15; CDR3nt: TGTGCCAGCTCTACCAGGGCGGGGGGGAGCCACGAGCAGTACTTC; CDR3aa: CASSTRAGGSHEQYF
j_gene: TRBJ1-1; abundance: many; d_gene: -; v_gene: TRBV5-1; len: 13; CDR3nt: TGCGCCAGCAGCCTAGACAGAACAACTGAAGCTTTCTTT; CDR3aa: CASSLDRTTEAFF
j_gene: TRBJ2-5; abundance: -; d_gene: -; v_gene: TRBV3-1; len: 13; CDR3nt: TGTGCCAGCAGCCAAGGGCTAGTCGAGACCCAGTACTTC; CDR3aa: CASSQGLVETQYF
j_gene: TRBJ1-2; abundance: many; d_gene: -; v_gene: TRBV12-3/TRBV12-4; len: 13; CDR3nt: TGTGCCAGCACCTTTCGGGGGGTAGGTGGCTACACCTTC; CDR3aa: CASTFRGVGGYTF
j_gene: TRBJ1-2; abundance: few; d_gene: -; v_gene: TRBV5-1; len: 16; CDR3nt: TGCGCCAGCAGCTTGTTCTTCCAGGGGAACCTCTATGGCTACACCTTC; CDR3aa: CASSLFFQGNLYGYTF
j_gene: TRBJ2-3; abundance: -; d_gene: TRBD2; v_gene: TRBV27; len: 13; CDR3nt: TGTGCCAGCAGAAGGACTAGGGCAGATACGCAGTATTTT; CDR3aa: CASRRTRADTQYF
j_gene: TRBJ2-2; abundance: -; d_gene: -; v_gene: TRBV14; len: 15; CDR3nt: TGTGCCAGTGGTTCGGGGGCTCGCGGCACCGGGGAGCTGTTTTTT; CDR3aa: CASGSGARGTGELFF
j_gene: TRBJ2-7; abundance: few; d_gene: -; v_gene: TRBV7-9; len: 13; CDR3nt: TGTGCCAGCAGCTTATCAAGTGGCCGCGAGCAGTACTTC; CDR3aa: CASSLSSGREQYF
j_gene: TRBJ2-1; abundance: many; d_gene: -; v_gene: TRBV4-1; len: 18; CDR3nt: TGCGCCAGCAGCCAAGATCAACGTCCGGCCGGGGAGTGGGATGAGCAGTTCTTC; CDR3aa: CASSQDQRPAGEWDEQFF
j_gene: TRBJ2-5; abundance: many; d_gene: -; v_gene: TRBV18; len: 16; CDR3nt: TGTGCCAGCTCACACCTACCTCAGGGGAACCAAGAGACCCAGTACTTC; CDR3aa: CASSHLPQGNQETQYF
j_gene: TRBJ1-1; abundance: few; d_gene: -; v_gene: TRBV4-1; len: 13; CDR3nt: TGCGCCAGCAGCCAAGTAACAGGGACTGAAGCTTTCTTT; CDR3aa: CASSQVTGTEAFF
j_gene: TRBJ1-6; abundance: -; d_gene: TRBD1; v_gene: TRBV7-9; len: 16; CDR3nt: TGTGCCAGCAGCTTAACCAGGACAGGCCATAATTCACCCCTCCACTTT; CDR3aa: CASSLTRTGHNSPLHF
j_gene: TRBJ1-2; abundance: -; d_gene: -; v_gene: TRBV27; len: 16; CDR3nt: TGTGCCAGCAATAACAGATACCTTAAAAACTCCTATGGCTACACCTTC; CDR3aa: CASNNRYLKNSYGYTF
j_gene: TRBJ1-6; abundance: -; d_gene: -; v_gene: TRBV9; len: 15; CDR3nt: TGTGCCAGCAGCGTAGCGGACGTCAGCAATTCACCCCTCCACTTT; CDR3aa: CASSVADVSNSPLHF
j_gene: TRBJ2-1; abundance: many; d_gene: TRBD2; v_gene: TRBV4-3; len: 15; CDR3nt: TGCGCCAGCAGCCGCGCTAGCGGGGTCTACAATGAGCAGTTCTTC; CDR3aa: CASSRASGVYNEQFF
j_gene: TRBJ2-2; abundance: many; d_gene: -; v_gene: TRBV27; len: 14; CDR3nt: TGTGCCAGCAGTTTATTGGGTGGGGCCGGGGAGCTGTTTTTT; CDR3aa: CASSLLGGAGELFF
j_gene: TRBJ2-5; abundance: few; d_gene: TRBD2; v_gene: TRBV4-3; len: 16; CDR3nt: TGCGCCAGCAGCCAAGAATCTGGACTAGCGGGGGCCCCTCCGTACTTC; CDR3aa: CASSQESGLAGAPPYF
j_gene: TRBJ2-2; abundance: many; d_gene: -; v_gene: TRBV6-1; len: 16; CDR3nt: TGTGCCAGCAGTGATTCTTCGACAGGGCGGGGCGGGGAGCTGTTTTTT; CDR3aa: CASSDSSTGRGGELFF
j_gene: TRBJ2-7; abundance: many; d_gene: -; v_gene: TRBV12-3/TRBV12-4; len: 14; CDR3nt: TGTGCCAGCAGTGGGGACCGGACCGCCTACGAGCAGTACTTC; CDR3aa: CASSGDRTAYEQYF
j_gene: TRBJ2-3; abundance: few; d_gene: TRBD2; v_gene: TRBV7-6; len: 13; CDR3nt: TGTGCCAGCAGCGTTAGCGGGGTAGATACGCAGTATTTT; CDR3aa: CASSVSGVDTQYF
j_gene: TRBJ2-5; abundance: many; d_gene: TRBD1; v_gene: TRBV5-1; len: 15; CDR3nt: TGCGCCAGCAGCTTTTTTGAGGGGGCTGGGGAGACCCAGTACTTC; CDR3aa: CASSFFEGAGETQYF
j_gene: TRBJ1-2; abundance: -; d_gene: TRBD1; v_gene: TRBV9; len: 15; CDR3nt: TGTGCCAGCAGCGTAGGACAGGGGGCCCTCTATGGCTACACCTTC; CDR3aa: CASSVGQGALYGYTF
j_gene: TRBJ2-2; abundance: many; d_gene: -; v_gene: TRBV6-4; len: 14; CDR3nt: TGTGCCAGCAGTGACTCGCTGCTCGCCGGGGAGCTGTTTTTT; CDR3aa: CASSDSLLAGELFF
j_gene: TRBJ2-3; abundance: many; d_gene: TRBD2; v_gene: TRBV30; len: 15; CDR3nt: TGTGCCTGGCATAGCGGGGAAACCCAAATAGATACGCAGTATTTT; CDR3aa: CAWHSGETQIDTQYF
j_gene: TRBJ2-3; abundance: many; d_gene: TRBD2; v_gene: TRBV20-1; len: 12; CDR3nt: TGCAGTGCTAGGCCGGGGGGGCCGTGGCAGTATTTT; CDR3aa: CSARPGGPWQYF
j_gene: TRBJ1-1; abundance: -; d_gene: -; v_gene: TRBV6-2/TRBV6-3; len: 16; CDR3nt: TGTGCCAGCAGTTACTTCCCGGTAGGGACGGCCGGTGAAGCTTTCTTT; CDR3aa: CASSYFPVGTAGEAFF
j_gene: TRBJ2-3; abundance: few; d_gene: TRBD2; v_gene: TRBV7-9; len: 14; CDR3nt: TGTGCCAGCAGGACAACTAGCGGGGTCGATACGCAGTATTTT; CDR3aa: CASRTTSGVDTQYF
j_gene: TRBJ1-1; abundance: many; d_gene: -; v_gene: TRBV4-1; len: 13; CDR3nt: TGCGCCAGCAGCGGGCGCGCTAACACTGAAGCTTTCTTT; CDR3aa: CASSGRANTEAFF
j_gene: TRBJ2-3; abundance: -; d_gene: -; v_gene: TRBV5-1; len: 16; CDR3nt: TGCGCCAGCAGCTTGGTCGGGGGCAAGGGCACAGATACGCAGTATTTT; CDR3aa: CASSLVGGKGTDTQYF